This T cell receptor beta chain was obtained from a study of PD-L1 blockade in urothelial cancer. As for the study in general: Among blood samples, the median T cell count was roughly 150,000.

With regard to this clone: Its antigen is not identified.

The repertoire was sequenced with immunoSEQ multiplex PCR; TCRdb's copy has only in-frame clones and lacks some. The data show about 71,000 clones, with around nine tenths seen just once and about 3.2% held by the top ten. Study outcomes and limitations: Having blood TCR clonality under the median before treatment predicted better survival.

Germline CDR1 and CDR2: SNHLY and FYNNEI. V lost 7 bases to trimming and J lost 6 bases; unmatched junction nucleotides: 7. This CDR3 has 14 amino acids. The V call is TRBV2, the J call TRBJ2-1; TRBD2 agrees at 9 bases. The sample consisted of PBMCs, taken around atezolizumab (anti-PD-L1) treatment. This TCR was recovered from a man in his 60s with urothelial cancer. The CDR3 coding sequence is TGTGCCAGCATGAAAGCGGGGGGTCCCAATGAGCAGTTCTTC. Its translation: CASMKAGGPNEQFF.